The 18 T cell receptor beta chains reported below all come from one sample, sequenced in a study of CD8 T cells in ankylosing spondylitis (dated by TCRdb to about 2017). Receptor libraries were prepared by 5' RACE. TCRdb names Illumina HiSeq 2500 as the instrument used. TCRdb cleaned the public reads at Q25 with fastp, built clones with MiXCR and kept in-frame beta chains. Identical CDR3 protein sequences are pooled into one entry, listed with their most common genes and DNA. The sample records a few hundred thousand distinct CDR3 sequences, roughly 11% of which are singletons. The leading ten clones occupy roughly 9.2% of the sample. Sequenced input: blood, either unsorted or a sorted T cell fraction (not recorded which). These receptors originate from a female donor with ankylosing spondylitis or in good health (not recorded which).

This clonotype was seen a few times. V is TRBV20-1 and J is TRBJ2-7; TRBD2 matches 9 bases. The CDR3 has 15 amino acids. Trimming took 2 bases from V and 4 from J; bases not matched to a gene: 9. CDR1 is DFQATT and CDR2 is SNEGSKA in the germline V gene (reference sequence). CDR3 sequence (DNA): TGCAGTGCTAGACAGGGTAGCGGGGGTATATACGAGCAGTACTTC. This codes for CSARQGSGGIYEQYF.

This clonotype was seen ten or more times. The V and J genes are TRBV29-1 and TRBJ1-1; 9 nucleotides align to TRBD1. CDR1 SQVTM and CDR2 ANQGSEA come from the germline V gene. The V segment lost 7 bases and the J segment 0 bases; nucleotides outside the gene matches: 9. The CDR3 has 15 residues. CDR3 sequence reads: CSAVQGAWMNTEAFF. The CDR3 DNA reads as TGCAGCGCTGTACAGGGGGCCTGGATGAACACTGAAGCTTTCTTT. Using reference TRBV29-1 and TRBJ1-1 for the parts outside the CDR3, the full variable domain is SAVISQKPSRDICQRGTSLTIQCQVDSQVTMMFWYRQQPGQSLTLIATANQGSEATYESGFVIDKFPISRPNLTFSTLTVSNMSPEDSSIYLCSAVQGAWMNTEAFFGQGTRLTVV.

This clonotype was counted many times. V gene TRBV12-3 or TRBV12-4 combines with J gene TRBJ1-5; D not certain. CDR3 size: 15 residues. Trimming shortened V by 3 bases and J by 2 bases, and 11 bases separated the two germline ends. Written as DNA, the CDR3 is TGTGCCAGCAGTTTGAGTGGTTTCGGCAATCAGCCCCAGCATTTT. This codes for CASSLSGFGNQPQHF.

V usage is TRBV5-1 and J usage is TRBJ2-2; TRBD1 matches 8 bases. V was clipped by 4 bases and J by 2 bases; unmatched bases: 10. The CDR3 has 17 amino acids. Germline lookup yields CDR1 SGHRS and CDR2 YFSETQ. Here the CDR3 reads CASSPYPDRVNTGELFF. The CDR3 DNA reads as TGCGCCAGCAGCCCCTACCCGGACAGGGTCAACACCGGGGAGCTGTTTTTT.

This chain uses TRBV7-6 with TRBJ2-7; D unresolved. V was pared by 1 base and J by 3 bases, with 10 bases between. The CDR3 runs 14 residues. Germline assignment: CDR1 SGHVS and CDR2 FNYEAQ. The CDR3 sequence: CASSLEYRFYEQYF. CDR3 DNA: TGTGCCAGCAGCTTAGAGTACAGATTCTACGAGCAGTACTTC.

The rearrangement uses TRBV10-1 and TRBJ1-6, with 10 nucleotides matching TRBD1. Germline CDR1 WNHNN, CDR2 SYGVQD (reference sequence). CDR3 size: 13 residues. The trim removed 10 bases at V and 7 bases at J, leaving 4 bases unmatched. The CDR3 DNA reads TGCGCCACCGGACAGGGGGTGAATTCACCCCTCCACTTT. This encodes CATGQGVNSPLHF.

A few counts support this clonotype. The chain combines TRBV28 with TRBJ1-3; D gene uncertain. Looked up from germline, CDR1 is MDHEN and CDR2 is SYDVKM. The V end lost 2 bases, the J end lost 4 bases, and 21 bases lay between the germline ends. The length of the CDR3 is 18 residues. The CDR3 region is CASSLEQSALNEGNTIYF. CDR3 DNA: TGTGCCAGCAGTTTAGAACAGTCTGCACTTAACGAAGGAAACACCATATATTTT.

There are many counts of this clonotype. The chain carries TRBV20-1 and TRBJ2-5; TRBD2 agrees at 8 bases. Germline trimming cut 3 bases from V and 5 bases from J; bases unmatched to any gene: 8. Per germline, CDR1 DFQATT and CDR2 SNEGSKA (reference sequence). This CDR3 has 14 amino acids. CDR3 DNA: TGCAGTGCTAGTCAGCGGGGGTCTTCTGAGACCCAGTACTTC. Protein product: CSASQRGSSETQYF.

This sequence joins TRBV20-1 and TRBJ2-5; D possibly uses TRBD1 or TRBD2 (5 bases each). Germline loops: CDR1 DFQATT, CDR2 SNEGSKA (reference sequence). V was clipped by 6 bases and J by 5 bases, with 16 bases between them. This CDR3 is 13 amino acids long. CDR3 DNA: TGCAGTGCGGGGGAGACGGGTAGGGAGACCCAGTACTTC. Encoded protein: CSAGETGRETQYF.

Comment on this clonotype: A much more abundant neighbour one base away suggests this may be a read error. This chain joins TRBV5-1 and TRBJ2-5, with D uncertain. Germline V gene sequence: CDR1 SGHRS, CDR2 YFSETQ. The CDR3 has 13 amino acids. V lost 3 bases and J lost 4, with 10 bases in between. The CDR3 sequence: CASSSALGETQYF. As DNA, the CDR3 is TGCGCCAGCAGCTCGGCTCTAGGAGAGACCCAGTACTTC.

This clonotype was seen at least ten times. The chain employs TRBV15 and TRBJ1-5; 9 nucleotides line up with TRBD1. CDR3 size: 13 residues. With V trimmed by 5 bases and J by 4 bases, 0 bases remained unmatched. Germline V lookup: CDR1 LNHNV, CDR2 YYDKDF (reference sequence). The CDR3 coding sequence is TGTGCCACCAGCGGACAGGGGAATCAGCCCCAGCATTTT. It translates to CATSGQGNQPQHF.

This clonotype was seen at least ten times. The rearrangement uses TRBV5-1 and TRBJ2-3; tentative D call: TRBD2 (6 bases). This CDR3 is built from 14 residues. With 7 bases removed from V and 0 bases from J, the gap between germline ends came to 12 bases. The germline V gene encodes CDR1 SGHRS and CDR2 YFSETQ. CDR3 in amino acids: CASGGGPSTDTQYF. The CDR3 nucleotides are TGCGCCAGCGGGGGAGGACCTAGCACAGATACGCAGTATTTT. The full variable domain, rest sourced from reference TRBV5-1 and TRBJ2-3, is KAGVTQTPRYLIKTRGQQVTLSCSPISGHRSVSWYQQTPGQGLQFLFEYFSETQRNKGNFPGRFSGRQFSNSRSEMNVSTLELGDSALYLCASGGGPSTDTQYFGPGTRLTVL.

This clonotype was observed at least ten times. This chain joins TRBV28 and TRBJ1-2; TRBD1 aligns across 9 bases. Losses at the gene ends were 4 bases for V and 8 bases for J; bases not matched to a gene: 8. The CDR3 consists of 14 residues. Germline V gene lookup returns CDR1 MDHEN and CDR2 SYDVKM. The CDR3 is CASSSTGTGIGYTF. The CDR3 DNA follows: TGTGCCAGCAGTTCTACCGGGACAGGGATCGGCTACACCTTC.

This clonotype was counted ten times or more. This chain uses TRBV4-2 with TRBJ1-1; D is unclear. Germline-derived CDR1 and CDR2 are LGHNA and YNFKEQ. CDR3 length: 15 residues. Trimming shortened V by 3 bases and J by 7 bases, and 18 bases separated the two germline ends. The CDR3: CASSQGLNPDSEAFF. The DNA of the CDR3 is TGTGCCAGCAGCCAGGGTCTTAATCCAGATAGTGAAGCTTTCTTT.

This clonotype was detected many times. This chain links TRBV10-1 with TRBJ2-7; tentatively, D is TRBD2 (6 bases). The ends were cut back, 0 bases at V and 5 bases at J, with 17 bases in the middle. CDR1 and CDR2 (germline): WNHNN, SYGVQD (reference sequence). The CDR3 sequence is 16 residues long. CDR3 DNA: TGCGCCAGCAGTGAGTCGACAAGAAGGACTAAGGACGAGCAGTACTTC. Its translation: CASSESTRRTKDEQYF.

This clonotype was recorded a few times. CDR3 residues: CASSSDLTTDTQYF. The CDR3 bases are TGCGCCAGCAGCTCCGATTTGACCACAGATACGCAGTATTTT. The genes are TRBV5-1 and TRBJ2-3; no firm D call. The CDR3 has 14 amino acids. Trimming removed 3 bases from V and 2 bases from J, with 10 bases in between. Germline V gene data show CDR1 as SGHRS and CDR2 as YFSETQ.

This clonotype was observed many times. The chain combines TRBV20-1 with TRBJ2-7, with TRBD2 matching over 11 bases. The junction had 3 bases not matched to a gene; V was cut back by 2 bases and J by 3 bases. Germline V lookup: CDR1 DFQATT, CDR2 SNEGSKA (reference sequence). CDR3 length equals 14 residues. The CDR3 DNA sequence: TGCAGTGCTAGATCTAGCGGGGGGCTCTACGAGCAGTACTTC. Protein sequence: CSARSSGGLYEQYF.

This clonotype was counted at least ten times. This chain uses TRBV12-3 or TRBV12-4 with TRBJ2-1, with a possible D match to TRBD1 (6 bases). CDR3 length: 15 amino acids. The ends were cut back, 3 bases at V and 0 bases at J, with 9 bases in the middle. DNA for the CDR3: TGTGCCAGCAGTTTCCAGGGGAGCTCCTACAATGAGCAGTTCTTC. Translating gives CASSFQGSSYNEQFF.